This TCR beta chain was retrieved from a study of blood T cell repertoires in COVID-19. Sequencing used immunoSEQ multiplex PCR; TCRdb keeps in-frame clones, though not all of them. The table includes about 260,000 clones, about nine tenths detected once. The clonotype was recovered from a middle-aged woman who had recovered from COVID-19. The sequenced sample was peripheral blood.

The CDR3 region has the DNA TGTGCCAGCAGTGGAAGCGTTTTGGACACTGAAGCTTTCTTT. It yields the protein CASSGSVLDTEAFF. The chain joins TRBV2 to TRBJ1-1; D is ambiguous. V was cut by 4 bases and J by 3 bases, with 12 bases left in between. Germline V CDR1 and CDR2: SNHLY, FYNNEI. The CDR3 contains 14 residues.